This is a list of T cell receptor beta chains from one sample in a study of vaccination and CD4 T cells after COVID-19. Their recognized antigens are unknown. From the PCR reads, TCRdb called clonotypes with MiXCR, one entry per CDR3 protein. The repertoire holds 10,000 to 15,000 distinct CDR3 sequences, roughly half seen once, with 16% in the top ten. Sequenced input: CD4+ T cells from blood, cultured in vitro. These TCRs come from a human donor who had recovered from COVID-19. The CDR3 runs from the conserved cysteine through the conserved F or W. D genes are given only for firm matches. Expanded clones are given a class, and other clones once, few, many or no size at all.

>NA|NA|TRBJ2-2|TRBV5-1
TGCGCCAGCAGCATCGGGATTTACACCGGGGAGCTGTTTTTT
CASSIGIYTGELFF
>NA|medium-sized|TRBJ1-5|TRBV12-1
TGTGCCAGCAGCTTTGGGGGGGCCAGCAATCAGCCCCAGCATTTT
CASSFGGASNQPQHF
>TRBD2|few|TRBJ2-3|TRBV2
TGTGCCAGCAGCCAACTTAGCGGGAATTCAGATACGCAGTATTTT
CASSQLSGNSDTQYF
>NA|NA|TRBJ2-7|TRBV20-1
TGCAGTGCTAGCGGGGGCGGACACAAGGGCCTCGAGCAGTACTTC
CSASGGGHKGLEQYF
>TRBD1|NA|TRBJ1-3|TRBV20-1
TGCAGTGCTAGACCAGGGGGCGGATTAAACACCATATATTTT
CSARPGGGLNTIYF
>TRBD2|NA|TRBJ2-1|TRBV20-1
TGCAGTCTTGATAGCGGGAGGGAGCAGTTCTTC
CSLDSGREQFF
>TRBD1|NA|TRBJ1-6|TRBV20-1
TGCAGTGCTGAGGACAGGCTACCCAATTCACCCCTCCACTTT
CSAEDRLPNSPLHF
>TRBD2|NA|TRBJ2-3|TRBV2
TGTGCCAGCGGAGCGGGACGCACAGATACGCAGTATTTT
CASGAGRTDTQYF
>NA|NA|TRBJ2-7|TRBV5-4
TGTGCCAGCAGCTCCACCCACGAGCAGTACTTC
CASSSTHEQYF
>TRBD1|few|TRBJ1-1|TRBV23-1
TGCGCCAGCAGTCTACCGGGACAGACGATGAACACTGAAGCTTTCTTT
CASSLPGQTMNTEAFF
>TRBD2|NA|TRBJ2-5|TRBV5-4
TGTGCCAGCAGCTTGGGACTAGCGCAGGAGACCCAGTACTTC
CASSLGLAQETQYF
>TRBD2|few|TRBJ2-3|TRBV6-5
TGTGCCAGCAGTTACTCGGGGACTAGCGGGACAGATACGCAGTATTTT
CASSYSGTSGTDTQYF
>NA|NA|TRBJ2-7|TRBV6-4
TGTGCCAGCAGTGTGGACGCCAGCTCCTACGAGCAGTACTTC
CASSVDASSYEQYF
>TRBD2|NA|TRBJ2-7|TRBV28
TGTGCCAGCAAAAAAGCCCCCGCTAGCGGGAGAAAGGGCTACGAGCAGTACTTC
CASKKAPASGRKGYEQYF
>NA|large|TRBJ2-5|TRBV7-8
TGTGCCAGCAGCTTAGGGCAAGAGACCCAGTACTTC
CASSLGQETQYF
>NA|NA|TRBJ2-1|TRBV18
TGTGCCAGCTCGCCGAGGATCGACCACAATGAGCAGTTCTTC
CASSPRIDHNEQFF
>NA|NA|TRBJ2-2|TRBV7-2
TGTGCCAGCAGCTTATACGTCGGGGGAAACACCGGGGAGCTGTTTTTT
CASSLYVGGNTGELFF
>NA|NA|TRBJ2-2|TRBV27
TGTGCCAGCAGCAGGCCCAACACCGGGGAGCTGTTTTTT
CASSRPNTGELFF